This TCR beta chain was recovered during a study of molecular identifiers for immune sequencing clone quantification. Many counts were recorded for this clonotype. The antigen is undetermined. General study results and limits: Amid approximately 1 million naive cells, spiked Jurkat TCR RNA from one cell was reportedly still detectable.

TCRdb recomputed calls from the PCR reads with MiXCR, one row per CDR3 protein. The repertoire holds more than 35,000 distinct CDR3 sequences, with about a fifth as singletons. Germline CDR1 and CDR2: LNHDA and SQIVND (reference sequence). This CDR3 region has 13 residues. With V trimmed by 10 bases and J by 6 bases, 7 bases remained unmatched. The clonotype was recovered from a human donor in good health. Some libraries in this study had Jurkat cell RNA spiked in. The chain combines TRBV19 with TRBJ1-5; TRBD1 agrees at 9 bases. Sequencing used naive CD8+ T cells from blood, with Jurkat cell RNA spiked in. The subset is: FACS-sorted CD8+CD4-CCR7+CD45RA+ naive T cells. DNA of the CDR3: TGTGCCACTCTGGACAGGGGAGGTCAGCCCCAGCATTTT. Its protein product is CATLDRGGQPQHF.